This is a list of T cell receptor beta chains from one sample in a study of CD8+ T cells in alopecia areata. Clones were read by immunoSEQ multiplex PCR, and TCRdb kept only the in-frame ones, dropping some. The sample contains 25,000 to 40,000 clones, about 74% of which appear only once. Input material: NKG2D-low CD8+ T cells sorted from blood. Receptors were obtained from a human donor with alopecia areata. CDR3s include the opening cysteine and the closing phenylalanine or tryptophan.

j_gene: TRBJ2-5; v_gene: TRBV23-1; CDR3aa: CASSQSSGFEETQYF
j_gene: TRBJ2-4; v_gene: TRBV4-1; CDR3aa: CASSHPASIQYF
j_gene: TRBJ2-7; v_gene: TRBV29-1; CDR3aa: CSVEAPTYEQYF
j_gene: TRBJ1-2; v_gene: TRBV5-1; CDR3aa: CASSLALPGQGTDYGYTF
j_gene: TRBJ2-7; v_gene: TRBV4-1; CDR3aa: CASSQETGGPYEQYF
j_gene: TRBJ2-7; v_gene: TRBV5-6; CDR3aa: CASSFRRITYEQYF
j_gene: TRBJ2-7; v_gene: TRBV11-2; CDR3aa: CASSFGTGLYEQYF
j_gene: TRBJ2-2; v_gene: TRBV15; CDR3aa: CATSNRNTGELFF
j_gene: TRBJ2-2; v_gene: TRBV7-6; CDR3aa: CASSLVANTGELFF
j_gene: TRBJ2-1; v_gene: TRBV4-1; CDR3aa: CASLESGRTFF
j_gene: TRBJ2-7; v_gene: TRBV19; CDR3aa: CASSMQGQGVHEQYF
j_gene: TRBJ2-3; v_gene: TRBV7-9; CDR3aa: CASSSEGPTTDTQYF
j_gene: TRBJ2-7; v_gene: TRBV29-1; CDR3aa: CSVDGGGYEQYF
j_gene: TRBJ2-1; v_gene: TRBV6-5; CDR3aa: CASSYGYKNEQFF
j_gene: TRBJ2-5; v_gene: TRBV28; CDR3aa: CASSLPAGGHEETQYF
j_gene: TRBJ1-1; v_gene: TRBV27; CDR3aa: CASSPFQGAEGTEAFF
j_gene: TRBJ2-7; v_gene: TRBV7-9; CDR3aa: CASSFTGLEYEQYF
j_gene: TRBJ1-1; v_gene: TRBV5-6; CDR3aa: CASSFFTMNTEAFF
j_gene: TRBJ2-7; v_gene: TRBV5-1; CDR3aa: CASSPGQGGYEQYF
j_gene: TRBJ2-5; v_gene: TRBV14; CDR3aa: CASSQVLHRGETQYF
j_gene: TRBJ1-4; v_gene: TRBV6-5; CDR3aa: CASSYSGTGGFTF
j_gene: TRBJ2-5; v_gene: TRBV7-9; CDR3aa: CASSLAGVPEYF
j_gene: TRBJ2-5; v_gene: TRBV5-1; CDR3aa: CASSREGGETQYF
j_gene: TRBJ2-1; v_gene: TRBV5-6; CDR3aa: CASSLVREGRGYNEQFF
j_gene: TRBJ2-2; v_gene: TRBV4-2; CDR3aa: CASSQDAGGPGELFF
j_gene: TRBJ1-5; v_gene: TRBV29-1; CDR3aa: CSVTLGTALVNGNQPQHF
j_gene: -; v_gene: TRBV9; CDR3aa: CASSVVETRYNEQFF
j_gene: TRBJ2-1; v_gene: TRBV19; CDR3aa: CASSLAAYNEQFF
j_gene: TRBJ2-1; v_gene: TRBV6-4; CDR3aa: CASSDSARSSYNEQFF
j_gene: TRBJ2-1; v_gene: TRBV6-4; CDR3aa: CASSERAAVNEQFF
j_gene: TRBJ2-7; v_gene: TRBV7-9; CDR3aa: CASSWERYEQYF
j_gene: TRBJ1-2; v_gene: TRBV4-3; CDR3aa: CASSQGTGTGDGYTF
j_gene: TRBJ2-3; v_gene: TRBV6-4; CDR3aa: CASSDRDADTQYF
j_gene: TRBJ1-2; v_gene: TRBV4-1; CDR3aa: CASSQGTGIGYGYTF
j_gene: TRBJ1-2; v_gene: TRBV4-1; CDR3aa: CASSQASHGDYGYTF
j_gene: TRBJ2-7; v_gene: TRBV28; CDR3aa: CASSLTGGSYEQYF
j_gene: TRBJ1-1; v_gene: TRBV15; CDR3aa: CATSRDGLSDSYYMNTEAFF
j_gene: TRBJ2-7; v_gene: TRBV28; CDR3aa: CASSLLGLNSYEQYF
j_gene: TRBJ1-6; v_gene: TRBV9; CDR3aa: CASSGGGSPLHF
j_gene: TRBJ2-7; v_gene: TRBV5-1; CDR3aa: CASSLGSSYEQYF